This T cell receptor beta chain was documented in a study of molecular identifiers for immune sequencing clone quantification. J gave up 4 bases and V 3 bases, and 5 bases lay outside the gene matches. This CDR3 has 14 residues. Germline V lookup: CDR1 SGHTA, CDR2 FQGNSA. General study results and limits: Barcodes shared by identical TCR molecules could lead to underestimated sizes of highly expanded clones.

TCRdb redid the calling of the PCR reads with MiXCR, one entry per CDR3 protein. The table includes 460,000 or so distinct CDR3 sequences, over 20% detected once. There are many counts of this clonotype. Its specificity is not known. With RNA at 10%, 30% or 50%, naive CD8 libraries came from roughly 18,000 to 920,000 sorted cells. Sorted naive CD8 T cells were those defined as CD8+CD4-CCR7+CD45RA+. The sequencing sample was made of naive CD8+ T cells from blood, with Jurkat cell RNA spiked in. Subset reported: FACS-sorted CD8+CD4-CCR7+CD45RA+ naive T cells. The source of this sequence is a human donor in good health. Some libraries in this study had Jurkat cell RNA spiked in. V and J are TRBV7-2 and TRBJ1-1; 7 bases map to TRBD1. The CDR3 loop reads CASSFLRDSTEAFF. The DNA for the CDR3 is TGTGCCAGCAGCTTTTTAAGGGACAGCACTGAAGCTTTCTTT.